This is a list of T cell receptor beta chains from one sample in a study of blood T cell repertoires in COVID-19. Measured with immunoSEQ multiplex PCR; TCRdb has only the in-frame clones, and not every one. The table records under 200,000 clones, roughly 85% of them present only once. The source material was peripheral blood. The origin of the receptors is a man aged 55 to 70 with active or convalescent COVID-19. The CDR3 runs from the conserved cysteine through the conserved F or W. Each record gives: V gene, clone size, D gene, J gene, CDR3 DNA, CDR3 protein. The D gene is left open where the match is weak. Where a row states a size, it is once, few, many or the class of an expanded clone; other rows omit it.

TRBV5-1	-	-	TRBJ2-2	TGCGCCAGCAGCTTGCTCGTAGAGGCCGGGGAGCTGTTTTTT	CASSLLVEAGELFF
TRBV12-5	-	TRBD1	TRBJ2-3	TGTGCTAGTGGTCCGTCAGGGGGCAGGACAGATACGCAGTATTTT	CASGPSGGRTDTQYF
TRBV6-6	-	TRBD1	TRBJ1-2	TGTGCCAGCCTCCAACATGGAGAGGGGGCTGGCGGCTACACCTTC	CASLQHGEGAGGYTF
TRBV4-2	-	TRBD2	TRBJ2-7	TGTGCCAGCAGCCGAACGGAAGGCGGGGGGGCAGGAGAGCAGTACTTC	CASSRTEGGGAGEQYF
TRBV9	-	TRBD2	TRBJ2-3	TGTGCCAGCAGTGCTGCTAGCGGGCTGGGAGATACGCAGTATTTT	CASSAASGLGDTQYF
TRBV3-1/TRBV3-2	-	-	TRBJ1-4	TGTGCCAGCAGCCAAGCCGGGTCCGGGGGTGAAAAACTGTTTTTT	CASSQAGSGGEKLFF
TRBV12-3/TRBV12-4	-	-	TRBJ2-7	TGTGCCAGCAGTTTAATGGGCGCCGAGCAGTACTTC	CASSLMGAEQYF
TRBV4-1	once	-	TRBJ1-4	TGCGCCAGCAGCCAAGACAGGGGCACTAATGAAAAACTGTTTTTT	CASSQDRGTNEKLFF
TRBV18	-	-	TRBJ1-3	TGTGCCAGCTCACTTAGGACAGATGACACCATATATTTT	CASSLRTDDTIYF
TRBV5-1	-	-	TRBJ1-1	TGCGCCAGCAGCTATCCAGGGCAGGCTGAAGCTTTCTTT	CASSYPGQAEAFF
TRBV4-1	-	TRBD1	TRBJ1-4	TGCGCCAGCAGCGCCAACGAAGGGGGCTTTGAAAAACTGTTTTTT	CASSANEGGFEKLFF
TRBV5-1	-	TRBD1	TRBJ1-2	TGCGCCAGCAGCTTATATACGGGACAGGGGGCGAACTATGGCTACACCTTC	CASSLYTGQGANYGYTF
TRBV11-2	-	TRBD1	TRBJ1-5	TGTGCCAGCAGCCTACAGGGGGGGAGCAATCAGCCCCAGCATTTT	CASSLQGGSNQPQHF
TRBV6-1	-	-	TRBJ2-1	TGTGCCAGCAGTGAAAATCAACAGAGCTCCTACAATGAGCAGTTCTTC	CASSENQQSSYNEQFF
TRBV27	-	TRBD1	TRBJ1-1	TGTGCCAGCAGTTTCAGGACAGGGGCTCAGAACACTGAAGCTTTCTTT	CASSFRTGAQNTEAFF
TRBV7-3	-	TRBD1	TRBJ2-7	TGTGCCAGCAGCGCCGGACAGGGTCGCGAGCAGTACTTC	CASSAGQGREQYF
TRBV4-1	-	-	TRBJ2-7	TGCGCCAGCAGCCAAGTCGACCTCATGGCATACGGGGAGCAGTACTTC	CASSQVDLMAYGEQYF
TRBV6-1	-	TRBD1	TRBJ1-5	TGTGCCAGCAGTGAATTAGGGACAGGGGGAAGAGTCAATCAGCCCCAGCATTTT	CASSELGTGGRVNQPQHF
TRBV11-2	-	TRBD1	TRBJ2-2	TGTGCCAGCAGCTTGACAGGGGGCACCGGGGAGCTGTTTTTT	CASSLTGGTGELFF
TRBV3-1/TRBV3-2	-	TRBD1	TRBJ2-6	TGTGCCAGCAGCCCCGATCTCCCCCAGGGGGTAGGAGGGGCCAACGTCCTGACTTTC	CASSPDLPQGVGGANVLTF
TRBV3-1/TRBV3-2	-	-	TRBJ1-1	TGTGCCAGCAGCCTGTATCCCGGGGACACTGAAGCTTTCTTT	CASSLYPGDTEAFF
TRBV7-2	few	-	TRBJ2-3	TGTGCCAGCAGCTTAGGCCGGGGCACAGATACGCAGTATTTT	CASSLGRGTDTQYF
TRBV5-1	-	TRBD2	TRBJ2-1	TGCGCCAGCAGCATAGGACTAGCTGCCGGAAATGAGCAGTTCTTC	CASSIGLAAGNEQFF
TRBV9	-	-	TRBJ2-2	TGTGCCAGCCGGAAAGCGGGCGCGAACACCGGGGAGCTGTTTTTT	CASRKAGANTGELFF
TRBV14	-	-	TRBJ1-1	TGTGCCAGCAGCCAAGCTAACACTGAAGCTTTCTTT	CASSQANTEAFF
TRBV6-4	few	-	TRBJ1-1	TGTGCCAGCAGGCTCCGTTCGGACATAGGGGCTGAAGCTTTCTTT	CASRLRSDIGAEAFF
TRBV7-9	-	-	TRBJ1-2	TGTGCCAGCAGCATTAACGAGGATGGCTACACCTTC	CASSINEDGYTF
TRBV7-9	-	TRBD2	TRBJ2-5	TGTGCCAGCAGCTTCGATTTAGCGGGGGAAGAGACCCAGTACTTC	CASSFDLAGEETQYF
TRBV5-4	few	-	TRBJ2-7	TGTGCCAGCAGCTTCGATTATAACCTTCCACTCTTC	CASSFDYNLPLF
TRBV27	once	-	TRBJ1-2	TGTGCCAGCAGTTCCGGGAGACTCGAGGGCTACACCTTC	CASSSGRLEGYTF
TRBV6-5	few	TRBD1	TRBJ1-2	TGTGCCAGCAGTAGGACAGGGCAGGACTATGGCTACACCTTC	CASSRTGQDYGYTF
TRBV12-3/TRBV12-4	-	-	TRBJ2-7	TGTGCCAGCAATTACGGGTTCAGCTACGAGCAGTACTTC	CASNYGFSYEQYF
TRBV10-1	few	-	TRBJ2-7	TGCGCCAGCAGTGAGTCAAGTAACAGCTACGAGCAGTACTTC	CASSESSNSYEQYF
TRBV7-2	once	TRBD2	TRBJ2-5	TGTGCCAGCAGCGCCCTTGGGGTAGAAGCGGGGGTTAGAGAGACCCAGTACTTC	CASSALGVEAGVRETQYF
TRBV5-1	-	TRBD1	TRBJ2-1	TGCGCCAGCAGCTTATGGGACAGGGGGCAAAATGAGCAGTTCTTC	CASSLWDRGQNEQFF
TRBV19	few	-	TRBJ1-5	TGTGCCAGTAGTATAGAACCTCGGAGCAATCAGCCCCAGCATTTT	CASSIEPRSNQPQHF
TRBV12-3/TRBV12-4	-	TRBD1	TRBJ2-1	TGTGCCAGCAGTCAAAGGACAGGGGATGAGCAGTTCTTC	CASSQRTGDEQFF
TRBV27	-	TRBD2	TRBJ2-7	TGTGCCAGCACCACGGGACTAGCGGGGGGGCGGGGCTACGAGCAGTACTTC	CASTTGLAGGRGYEQYF
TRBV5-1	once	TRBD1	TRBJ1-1	TGCGCCAGCAGCGATCCTGGGACAGGGACCACTGAAGCTTTCTTT	CASSDPGTGTTEAFF
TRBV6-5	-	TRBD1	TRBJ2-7	TGTGCCAGCAGTTTCACAGGGGTCGAGCAGTACTTC	CASSFTGVEQYF
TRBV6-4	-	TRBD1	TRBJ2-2	TGTGCCAGCAGTCGGACAGGGGATGGGGAGCTGTTTTTT	CASSRTGDGELFF
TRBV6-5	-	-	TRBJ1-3	TGTGCCAGCAGAGGGACAAAGGGAAACACCATATATTTT	CASRGTKGNTIYF